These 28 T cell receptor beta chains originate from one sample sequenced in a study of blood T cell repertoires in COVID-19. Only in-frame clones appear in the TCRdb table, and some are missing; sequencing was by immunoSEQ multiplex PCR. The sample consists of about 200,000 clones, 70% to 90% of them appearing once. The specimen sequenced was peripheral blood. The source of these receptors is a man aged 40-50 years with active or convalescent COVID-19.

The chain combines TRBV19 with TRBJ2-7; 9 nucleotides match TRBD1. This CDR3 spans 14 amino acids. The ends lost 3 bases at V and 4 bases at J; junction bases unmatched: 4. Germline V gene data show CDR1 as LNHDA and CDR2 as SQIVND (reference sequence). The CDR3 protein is CASSMGTGWYEQYF. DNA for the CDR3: TGTGCCAGTAGTATGGGGACAGGGTGGTACGAGCAGTACTTC.

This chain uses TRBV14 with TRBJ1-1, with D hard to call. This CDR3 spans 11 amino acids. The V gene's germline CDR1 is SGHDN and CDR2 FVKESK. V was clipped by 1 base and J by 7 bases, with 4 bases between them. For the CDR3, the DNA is TGTGCCAGCAGCCAAGCCATTGAAGCTTTCTTT. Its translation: CASSQAIEAFF.

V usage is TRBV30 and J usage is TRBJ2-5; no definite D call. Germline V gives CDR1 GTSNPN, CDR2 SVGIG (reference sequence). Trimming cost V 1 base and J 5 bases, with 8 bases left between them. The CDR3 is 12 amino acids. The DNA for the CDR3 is TGTGCCTGGAGTGAAATGGGCGAGACCCAGTACTTC. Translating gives CAWSEMGETQYF. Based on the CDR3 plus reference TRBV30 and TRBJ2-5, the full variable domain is SQTIHQWPATLVQPVGSPLSLECTVEGTSNPNLYWYRQAAGRGLQLLFYSVGIGQISSEVPQNLSASRPQDRQFILSSKKLLLSDSGFYLCAWSEMGETQYFGPGTRLLVL.

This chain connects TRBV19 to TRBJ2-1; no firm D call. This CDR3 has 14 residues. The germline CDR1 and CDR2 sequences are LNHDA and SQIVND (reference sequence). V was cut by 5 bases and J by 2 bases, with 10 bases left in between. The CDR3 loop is CASSVDGPYNEQFF. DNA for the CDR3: TGTGCCAGTAGTGTGGATGGGCCCTACAATGAGCAGTTCTTC.

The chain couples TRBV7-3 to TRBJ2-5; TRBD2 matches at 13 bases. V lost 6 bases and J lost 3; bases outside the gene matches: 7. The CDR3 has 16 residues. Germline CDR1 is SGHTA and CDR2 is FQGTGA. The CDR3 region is CASSHLGLAGEETQYF. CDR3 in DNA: TGTGCCAGCAGTCATTTAGGACTAGCGGGGGAAGAGACCCAGTACTTC.

This chain's CDR3 is CASSDSRGGYNEQFF. The CDR3 DNA is TGTGCCAGCAGTGACTCGCGGGGGGGCTACAATGAGCAGTTCTTC. This sequence joins TRBV6-4 and TRBJ2-1; TRBD2 matches 9 bases. J lost 3 bases, V lost 0 bases, and 0 bases had no gene match. CDR1 is MRHNA, CDR2 SNTAGT, per germline. This CDR3 region has 15 residues.

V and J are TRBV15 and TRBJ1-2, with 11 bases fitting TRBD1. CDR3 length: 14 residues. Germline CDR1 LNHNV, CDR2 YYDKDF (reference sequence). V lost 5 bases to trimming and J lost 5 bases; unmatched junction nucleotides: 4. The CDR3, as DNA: TGTGCCACCAGCCGAGGACAGGGGGCTTATGGCTACACCTTC. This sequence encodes CATSRGQGAYGYTF.

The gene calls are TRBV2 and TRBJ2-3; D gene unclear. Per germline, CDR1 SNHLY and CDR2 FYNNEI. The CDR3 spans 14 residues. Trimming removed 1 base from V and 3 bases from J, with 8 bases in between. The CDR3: CASSEVSTTDTQYF. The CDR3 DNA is TGTGCCAGCAGTGAAGTTTCTACTACAGATACGCAGTATTTT.

Written as DNA, the CDR3 is TGTGCCAGCAGGGGAGGTCCCCCCGAGCAGTACTTC. Its translation: CASRGGPPEQYF. The V call is TRBV2, the J call TRBJ2-7; D is perhaps TRBD2 (6 bases). The CDR3 runs to 12 residues. Between the trimmed V and J ends, which lost 6 bases and 6 bases, there was a span of 12 bases. In germline, CDR1 is SNHLY, CDR2 FYNNEI.

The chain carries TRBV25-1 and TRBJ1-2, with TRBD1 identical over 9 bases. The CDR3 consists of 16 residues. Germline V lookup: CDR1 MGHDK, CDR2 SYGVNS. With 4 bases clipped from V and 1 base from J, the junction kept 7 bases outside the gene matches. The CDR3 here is CASSAPGQGHNYGYTF. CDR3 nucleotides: TGTGCCAGCAGTGCCCCGGGACAGGGACATAACTATGGCTACACCTTC.

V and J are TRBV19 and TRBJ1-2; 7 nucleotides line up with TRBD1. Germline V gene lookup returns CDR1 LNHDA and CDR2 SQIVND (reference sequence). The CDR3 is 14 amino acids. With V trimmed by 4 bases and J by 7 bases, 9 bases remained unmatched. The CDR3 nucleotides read TGTGCCAGTAGTACCGGCCGGGACAGTCCTGGCTACACCTTC. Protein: CASSTGRDSPGYTF.

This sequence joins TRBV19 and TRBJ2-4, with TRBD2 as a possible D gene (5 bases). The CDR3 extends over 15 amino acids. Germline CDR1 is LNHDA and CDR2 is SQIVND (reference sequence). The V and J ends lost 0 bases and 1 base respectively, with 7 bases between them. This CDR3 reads CASSIDRRAKNIQYF. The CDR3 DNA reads TGTGCCAGTAGTATAGACAGGAGGGCCAAAAACATTCAGTACTTC.

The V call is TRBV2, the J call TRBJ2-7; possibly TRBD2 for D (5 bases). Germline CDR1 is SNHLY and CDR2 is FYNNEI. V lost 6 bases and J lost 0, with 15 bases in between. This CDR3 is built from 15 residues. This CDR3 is CASRFSTTYSYEQYF. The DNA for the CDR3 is TGTGCCAGCAGGTTTTCGACTACCTACTCCTACGAGCAGTACTTC.

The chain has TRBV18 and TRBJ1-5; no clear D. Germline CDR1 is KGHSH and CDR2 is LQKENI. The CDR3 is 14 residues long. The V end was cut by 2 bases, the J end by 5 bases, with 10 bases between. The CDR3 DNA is TGTGCCAGCTCACCAGGGAGTTCCGATCAGCCCCAGCATTTT. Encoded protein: CASSPGSSDQPQHF.

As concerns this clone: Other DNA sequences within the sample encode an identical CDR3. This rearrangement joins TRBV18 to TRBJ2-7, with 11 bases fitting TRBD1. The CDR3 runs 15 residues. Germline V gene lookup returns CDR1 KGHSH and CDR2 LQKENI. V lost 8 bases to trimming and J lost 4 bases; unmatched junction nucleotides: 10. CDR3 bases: TGTGCCAGCACCGCGGAGGGGACAGGGGGTTACGAGCAGTACTTC. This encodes CASTAEGTGGYEQYF.

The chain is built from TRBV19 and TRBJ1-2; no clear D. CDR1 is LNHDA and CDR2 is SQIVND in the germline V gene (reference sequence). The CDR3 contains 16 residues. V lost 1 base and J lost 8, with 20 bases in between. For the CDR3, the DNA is TGTGCCAGTAGTATAGCCCTCGTGGCGGATCGGCTCGGCTACACCTTC. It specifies CASSIALVADRLGYTF.

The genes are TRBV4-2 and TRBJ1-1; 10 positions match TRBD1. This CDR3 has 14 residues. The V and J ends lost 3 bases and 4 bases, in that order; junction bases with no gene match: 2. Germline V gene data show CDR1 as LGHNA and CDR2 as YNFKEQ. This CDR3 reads CASSQTGGGTEAFF. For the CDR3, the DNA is TGTGCCAGCAGCCAGACAGGGGGCGGCACTGAAGCTTTCTTT.

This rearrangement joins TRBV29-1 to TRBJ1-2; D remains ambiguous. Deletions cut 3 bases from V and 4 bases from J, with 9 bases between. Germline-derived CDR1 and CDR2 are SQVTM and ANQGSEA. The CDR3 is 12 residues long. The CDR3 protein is CSVDSLGYGYTF. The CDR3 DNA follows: TGCAGCGTTGATTCACTTGGCTATGGCTACACCTTC.

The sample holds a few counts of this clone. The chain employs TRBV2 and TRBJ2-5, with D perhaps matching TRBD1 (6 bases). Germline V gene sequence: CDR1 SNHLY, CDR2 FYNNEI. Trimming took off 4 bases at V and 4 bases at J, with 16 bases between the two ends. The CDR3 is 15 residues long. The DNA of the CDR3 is TGTGCCAGCAGTGTGAGTCAGGGGTACTCAGAGACCCAGTACTTC. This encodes CASSVSQGYSETQYF.

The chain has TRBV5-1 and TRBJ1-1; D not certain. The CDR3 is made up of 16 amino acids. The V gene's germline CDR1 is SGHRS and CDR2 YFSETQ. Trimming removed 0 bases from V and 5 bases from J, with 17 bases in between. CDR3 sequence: CASSLGVHRPGTEAFF. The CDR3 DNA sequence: TGCGCCAGCAGCTTGGGGGTTCATCGTCCCGGGACTGAAGCTTTCTTT. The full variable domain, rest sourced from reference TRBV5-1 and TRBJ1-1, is KAGVTQTPRYLIKTRGQQVTLSCSPISGHRSVSWYQQTPGQGLQFLFEYFSETQRNKGNFPGRFSGRQFSNSRSEMNVSTLELGDSALYLCASSLGVHRPGTEAFFGQGTRLTVV.

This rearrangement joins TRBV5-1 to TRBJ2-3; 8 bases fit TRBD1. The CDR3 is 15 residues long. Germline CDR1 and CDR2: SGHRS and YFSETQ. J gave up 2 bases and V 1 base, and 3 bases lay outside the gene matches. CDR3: CASSLRTGYTDTQYF. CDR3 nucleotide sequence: TGCGCCAGCAGCTTGAGGACAGGGTACACAGATACGCAGTATTTT.

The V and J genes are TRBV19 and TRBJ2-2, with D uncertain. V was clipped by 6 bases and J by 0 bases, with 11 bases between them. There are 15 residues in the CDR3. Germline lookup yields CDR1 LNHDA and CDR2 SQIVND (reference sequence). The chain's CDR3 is CASRALRANTGELFF. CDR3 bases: TGTGCCAGTAGAGCTTTACGCGCGAACACCGGGGAGCTGTTTTTT.

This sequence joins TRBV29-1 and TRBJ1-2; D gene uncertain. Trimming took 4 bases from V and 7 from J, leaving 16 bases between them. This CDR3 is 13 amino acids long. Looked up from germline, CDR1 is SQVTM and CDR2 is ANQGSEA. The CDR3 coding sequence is TGCAGCGTTGGCCCCCGGCTTAGGAGTGGCTACACCTTC. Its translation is CSVGPRLRSGYTF.

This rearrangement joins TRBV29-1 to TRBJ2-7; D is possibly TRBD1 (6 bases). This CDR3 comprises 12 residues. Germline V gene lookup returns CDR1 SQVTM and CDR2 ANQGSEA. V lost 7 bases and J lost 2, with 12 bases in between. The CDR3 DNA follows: TGCAGCGCTGTGACAGGTACCTACGAGCAGTACTTC. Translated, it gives CSAVTGTYEQYF.

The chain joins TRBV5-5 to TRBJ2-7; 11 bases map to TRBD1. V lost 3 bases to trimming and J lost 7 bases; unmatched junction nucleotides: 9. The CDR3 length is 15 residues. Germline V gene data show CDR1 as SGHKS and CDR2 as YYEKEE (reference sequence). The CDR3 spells CASSYGQGAILEQYF. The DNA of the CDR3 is TGTGCCAGCAGCTACGGACAGGGGGCGATTTTGGAGCAGTACTTC.

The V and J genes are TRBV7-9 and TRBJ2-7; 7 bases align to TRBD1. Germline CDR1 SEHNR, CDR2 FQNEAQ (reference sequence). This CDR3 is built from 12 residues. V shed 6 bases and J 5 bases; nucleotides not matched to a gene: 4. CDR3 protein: CASRPDRDEQYF. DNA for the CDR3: TGTGCCAGCAGACCAGACAGGGACGAGCAGTACTTC.

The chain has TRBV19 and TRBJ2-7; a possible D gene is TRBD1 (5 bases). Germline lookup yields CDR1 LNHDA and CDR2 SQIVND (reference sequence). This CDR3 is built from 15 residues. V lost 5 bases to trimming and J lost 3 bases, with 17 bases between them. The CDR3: CASSPQATAYYEQYF. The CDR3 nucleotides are TGTGCCAGTAGTCCCCAGGCGACAGCCTACTACGAGCAGTACTTC.

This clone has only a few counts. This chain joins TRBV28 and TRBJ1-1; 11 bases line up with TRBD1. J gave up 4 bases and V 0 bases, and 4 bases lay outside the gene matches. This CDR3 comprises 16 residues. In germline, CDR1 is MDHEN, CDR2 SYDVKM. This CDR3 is CASSLWGTGGGTEAFF. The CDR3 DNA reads TGTGCCAGCAGTTTATGGGGGACAGGGGGAGGCACTGAAGCTTTCTTT.